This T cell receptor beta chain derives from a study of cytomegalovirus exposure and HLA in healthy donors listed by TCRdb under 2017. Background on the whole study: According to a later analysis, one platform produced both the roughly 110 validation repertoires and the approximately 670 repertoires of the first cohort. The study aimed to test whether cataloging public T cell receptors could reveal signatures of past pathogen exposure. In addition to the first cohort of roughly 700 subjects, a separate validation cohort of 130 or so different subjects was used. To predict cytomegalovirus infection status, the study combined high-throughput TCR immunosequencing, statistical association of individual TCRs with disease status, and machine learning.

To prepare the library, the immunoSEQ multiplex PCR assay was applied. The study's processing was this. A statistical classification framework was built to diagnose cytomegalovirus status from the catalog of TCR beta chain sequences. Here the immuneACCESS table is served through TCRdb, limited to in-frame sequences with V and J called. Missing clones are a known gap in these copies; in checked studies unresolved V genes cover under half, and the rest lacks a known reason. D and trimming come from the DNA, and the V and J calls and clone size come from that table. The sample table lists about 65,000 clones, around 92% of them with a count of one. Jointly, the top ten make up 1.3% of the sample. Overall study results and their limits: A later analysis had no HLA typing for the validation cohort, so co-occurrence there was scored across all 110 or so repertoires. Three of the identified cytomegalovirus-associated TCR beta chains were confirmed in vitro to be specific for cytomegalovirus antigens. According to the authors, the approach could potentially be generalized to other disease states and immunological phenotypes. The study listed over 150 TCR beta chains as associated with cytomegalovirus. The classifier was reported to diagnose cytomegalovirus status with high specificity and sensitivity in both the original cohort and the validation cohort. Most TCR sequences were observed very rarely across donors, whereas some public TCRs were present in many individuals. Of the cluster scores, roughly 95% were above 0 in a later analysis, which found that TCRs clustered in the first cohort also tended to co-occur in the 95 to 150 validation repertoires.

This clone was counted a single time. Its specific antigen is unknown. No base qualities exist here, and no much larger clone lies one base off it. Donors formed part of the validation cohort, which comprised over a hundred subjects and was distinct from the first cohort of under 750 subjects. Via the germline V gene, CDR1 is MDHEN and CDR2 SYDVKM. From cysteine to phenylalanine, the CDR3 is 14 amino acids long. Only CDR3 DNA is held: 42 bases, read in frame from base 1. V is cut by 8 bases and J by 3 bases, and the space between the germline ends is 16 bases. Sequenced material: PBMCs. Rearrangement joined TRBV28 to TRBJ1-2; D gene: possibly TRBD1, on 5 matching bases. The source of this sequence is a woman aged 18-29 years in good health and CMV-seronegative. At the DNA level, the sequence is TGTGCCAGCTGGCGTCTGGGGGGGGACTATGGCTACACCTTC. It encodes CASWRLGGDYGYTF.